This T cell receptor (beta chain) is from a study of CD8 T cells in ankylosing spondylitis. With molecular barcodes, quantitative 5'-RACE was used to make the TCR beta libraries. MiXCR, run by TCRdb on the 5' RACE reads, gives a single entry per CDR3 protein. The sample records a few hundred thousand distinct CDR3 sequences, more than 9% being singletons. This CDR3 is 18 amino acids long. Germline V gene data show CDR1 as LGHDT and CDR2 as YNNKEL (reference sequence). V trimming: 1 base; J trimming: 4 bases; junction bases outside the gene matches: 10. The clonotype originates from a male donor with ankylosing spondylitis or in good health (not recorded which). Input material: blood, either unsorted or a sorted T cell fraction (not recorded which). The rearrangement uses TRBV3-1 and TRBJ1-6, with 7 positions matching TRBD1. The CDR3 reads CASSQGAGQALYNSPLHF. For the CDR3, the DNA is TGTGCCAGCAGCCAAGGGGCTGGACAGGCCCTTTATAATTCACCCCTCCACTTT.